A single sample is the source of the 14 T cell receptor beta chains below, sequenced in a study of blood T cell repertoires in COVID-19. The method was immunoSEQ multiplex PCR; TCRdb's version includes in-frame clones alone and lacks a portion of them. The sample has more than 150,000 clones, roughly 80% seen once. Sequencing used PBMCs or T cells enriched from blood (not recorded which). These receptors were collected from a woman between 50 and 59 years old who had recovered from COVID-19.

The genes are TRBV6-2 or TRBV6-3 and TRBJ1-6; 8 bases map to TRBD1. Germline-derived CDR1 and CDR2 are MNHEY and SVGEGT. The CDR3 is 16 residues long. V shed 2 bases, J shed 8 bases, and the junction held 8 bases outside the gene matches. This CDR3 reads CASSYRRQGQHSPLHF. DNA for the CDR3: TGTGCCAGCAGTTACAGGAGACAGGGGCAACATTCACCCCTCCACTTT.

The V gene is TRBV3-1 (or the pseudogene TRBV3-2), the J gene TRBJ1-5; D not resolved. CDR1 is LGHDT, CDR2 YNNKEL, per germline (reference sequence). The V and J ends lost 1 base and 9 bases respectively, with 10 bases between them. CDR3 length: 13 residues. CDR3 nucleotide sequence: TGTGCCAGCAGCCAAGTTGTAGGAGGGCCCCAGCATTTT. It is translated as CASSQVVGGPQHF.

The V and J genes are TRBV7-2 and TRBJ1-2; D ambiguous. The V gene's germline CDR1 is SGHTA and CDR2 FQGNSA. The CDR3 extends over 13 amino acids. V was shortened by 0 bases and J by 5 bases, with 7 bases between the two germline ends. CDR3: CASSLANEYGYTF. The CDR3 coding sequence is TGTGCCAGCAGCTTAGCGAATGAGTATGGCTACACCTTC.

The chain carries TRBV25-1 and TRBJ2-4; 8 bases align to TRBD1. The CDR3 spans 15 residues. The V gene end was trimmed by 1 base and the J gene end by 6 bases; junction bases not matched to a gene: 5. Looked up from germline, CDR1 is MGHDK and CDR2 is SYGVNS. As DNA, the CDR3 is TGTGCCAGCAGTGAATCAACAGGGGGTCGAAACATTCAGTACTTC. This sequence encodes CASSESTGGRNIQYF.

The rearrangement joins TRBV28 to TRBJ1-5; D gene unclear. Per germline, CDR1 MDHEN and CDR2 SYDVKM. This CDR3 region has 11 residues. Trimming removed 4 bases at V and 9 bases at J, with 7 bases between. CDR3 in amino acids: CASSYRGPQHF. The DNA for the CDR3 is TGTGCCAGCAGTTATCGGGGGCCCCAGCATTTT. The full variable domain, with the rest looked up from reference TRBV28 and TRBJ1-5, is DVKVTQSSRYLVKRTGEKVFLECVQDMDHENMFWYRQDPGLGLRLIYFSYDVKMKEKGDIPEGYSVSREKKERFSLILESASTNQTSMYLCASSYRGPQHFGDGTRLSIL.

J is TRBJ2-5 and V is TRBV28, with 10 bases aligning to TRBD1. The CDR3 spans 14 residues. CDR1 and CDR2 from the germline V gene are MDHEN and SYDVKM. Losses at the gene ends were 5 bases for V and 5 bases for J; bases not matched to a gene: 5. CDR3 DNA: TGTGCCAGCAGTCGTCCGGGACAGGGGGAGACCCAGTACTTC. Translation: CASSRPGQGETQYF.

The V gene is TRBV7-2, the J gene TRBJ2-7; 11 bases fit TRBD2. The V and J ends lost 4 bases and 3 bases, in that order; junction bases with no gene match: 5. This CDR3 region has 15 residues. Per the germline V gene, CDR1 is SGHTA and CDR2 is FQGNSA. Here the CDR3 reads CASSSLTSGNYEQYF. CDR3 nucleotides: TGTGCCAGCAGCTCGCTGACTAGCGGGAACTACGAGCAGTACTTC.

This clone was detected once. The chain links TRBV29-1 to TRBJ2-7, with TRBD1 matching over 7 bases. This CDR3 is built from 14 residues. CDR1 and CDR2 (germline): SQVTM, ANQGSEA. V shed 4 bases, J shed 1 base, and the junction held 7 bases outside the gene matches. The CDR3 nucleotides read TGCAGCGTTGGAGACCCGGGACAGTCCTACGAGCAGTACTTC. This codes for CSVGDPGQSYEQYF.

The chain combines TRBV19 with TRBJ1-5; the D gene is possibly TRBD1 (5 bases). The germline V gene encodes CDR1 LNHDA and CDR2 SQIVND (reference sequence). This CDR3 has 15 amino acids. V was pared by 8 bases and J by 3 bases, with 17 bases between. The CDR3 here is CASASTKGLNQPQHF. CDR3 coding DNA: TGTGCCAGTGCATCGACAAAGGGACTCAATCAGCCCCAGCATTTT.

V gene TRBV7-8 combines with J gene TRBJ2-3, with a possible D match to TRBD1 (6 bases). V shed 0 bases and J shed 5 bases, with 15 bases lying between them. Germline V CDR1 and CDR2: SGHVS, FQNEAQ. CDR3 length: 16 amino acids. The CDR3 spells CASSLALGQMGDTQYF. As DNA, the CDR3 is TGTGCCAGCAGCTTAGCGCTCGGACAGATGGGAGATACGCAGTATTTT.

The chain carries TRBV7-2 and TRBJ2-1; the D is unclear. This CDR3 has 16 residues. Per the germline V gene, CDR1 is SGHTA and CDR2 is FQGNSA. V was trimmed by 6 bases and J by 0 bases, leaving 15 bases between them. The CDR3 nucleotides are TGTGCCAGCAGTCTAACCCCGCCGAGCTCCTACAATGAGCAGTTCTTC. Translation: CASSLTPPSSYNEQFF.

CDR3 DNA sequence: TGTGCCAGCAGCTTGGATCGGGACGCCTGGACTAGTTGGAGCGAGCAGTACTTC. It is translated as CASSLDRDAWTSWSEQYF. The chain links TRBV7-9 to TRBJ2-7; 7 bases fit TRBD2. This CDR3 has 18 residues. Trimming removed 3 bases from V and 6 bases from J; junction bases left unmatched: 20. The germline CDR1 and CDR2 sequences are SEHNR and FQNEAQ (reference sequence).

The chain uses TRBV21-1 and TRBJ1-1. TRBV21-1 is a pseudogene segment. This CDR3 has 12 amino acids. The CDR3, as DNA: TGTGCCAGCAGGCCTACGAACACTGAAGCTTTCTTT. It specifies CASRPTNTEAFF.

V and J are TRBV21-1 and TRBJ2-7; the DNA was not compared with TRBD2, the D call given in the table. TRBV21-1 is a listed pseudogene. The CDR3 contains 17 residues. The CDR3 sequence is CASSREPFRERFVEQYF. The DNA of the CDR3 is TGTGCCAGCAGCAGAGAACCCTTTCGGGAGAGGTTTGTCGAGCAGTACTTC.